One sample yielded the 31 T cell receptor beta chains listed below, sequenced in a study of T cell responses to AZD1222 COVID-19 vaccine. Libraries were prepared by immunoSEQ multiplex PCR; TCRdb keeps only in-frame clonotypes and omits some of them. The table records under 150,000 clones, just over 85% of them present only once. Sequencing was performed on peripheral blood, taken on day 0 of AZD1222 vaccination. The receptors derive from an adult in good health.

J is TRBJ2-7 and V is TRBV9; D is perhaps TRBD1 (5 bases). This CDR3 has 14 residues. V was cut by 0 bases and J by 4 bases, with 11 bases left in between. The germline V gene has CDR1 SGDLS and CDR2 YYNGEE. CDR3 in amino acids: CASSVGQRAYEQYF. The CDR3 DNA is TGTGCCAGCAGCGTAGGACAGCGAGCTTACGAGCAGTACTTC.

The rearrangement uses TRBV6-2 or TRBV6-3 and TRBJ1-2; D remains unclear. Trimming removed 4 bases at V and 7 bases at J, with 7 bases between. This CDR3 spans 11 amino acids. Germline V gene data show CDR1 as MNHEY and CDR2 as SVGEGT. This CDR3 is CASSSRLGYTF. The CDR3 DNA follows: TGTGCCAGCAGTTCTCGTCTTGGCTACACCTTC.

V and J are TRBV18 and TRBJ1-1, with a possible D match to TRBD1 (5 bases). V shed 8 bases and J shed 1 base, with 11 bases lying between them. The CDR3 extends over 13 amino acids. CDR1 is KGHSH, CDR2 LQKENI, per germline. The CDR3 reads CASAEGQNTEAFF. In DNA, the CDR3 is TGTGCCAGCGCAGAAGGACAGAACACTGAAGCTTTCTTT. Based on the CDR3 plus reference TRBV18 and TRBJ1-1, the full variable domain is NAGVMQNPRHLVRRRGQEARLRCSPMKGHSHVYWYRQLPEEGLKFMVYLQKENIIDESGMPKERFSAEFPKEGPSILRIQQVVRGDSAAYFCASAEGQNTEAFFGQGTRLTVV.

The V gene is TRBV28, the J gene TRBJ1-1; maybe TRBD1 (5 bases). Trimming shortened V by 7 bases and J by 8 bases, and 14 bases separated the two germline ends. CDR1 is MDHEN and CDR2 is SYDVKM in the germline V gene. The CDR3 covers 12 residues. The CDR3 spells CASIFDDREAFF. In DNA form, the CDR3 reads TGTGCCAGCATATTTGACGACAGAGAAGCTTTCTTT.

This chain links TRBV5-1 with TRBJ2-5; D unresolved. The V end was cut by 1 base, the J end by 5 bases, with 9 bases between. Germline values: CDR1 SGHRS, CDR2 YFSETQ. The CDR3 runs to 13 residues. The CDR3 protein is CASSLFPRETQYF. CDR3 coding DNA: TGCGCCAGCAGCTTGTTCCCTAGGGAGACCCAGTACTTC. Drawing the rest from reference TRBV5-1 and TRBJ2-5, the complete variable domain is KAGVTQTPRYLIKTRGQQVTLSCSPISGHRSVSWYQQTPGQGLQFLFEYFSETQRNKGNFPGRFSGRQFSNSRSEMNVSTLELGDSALYLCASSLFPRETQYFGPGTRLLVL.

The chain links TRBV29-1 to TRBJ2-1; unclear D gene. Trimming took 4 bases from V and 8 from J, leaving 6 bases between them. The length of the CDR3 is 10 residues. Germline CDR1 reads SQVTM; CDR2 reads ANQGSEA. CDR3 in amino acids: CSVGADEQFF. The CDR3 coding sequence is TGCAGCGTTGGGGCTGATGAGCAGTTCTTC.

J is TRBJ1-5 and V is TRBV7-2, with D tentatively TRBD1 (6 bases). Trimming took 2 bases from V and 10 from J, leaving 21 bases between them. The CDR3 has 16 residues. CDR1 SGHTA and CDR2 FQGNSA come from the germline V gene. This CDR3 reads CASSLSGQFLMEPQHF. CDR3 in DNA: TGTGCCAGCAGCTTATCCGGACAGTTTTTAATGGAACCCCAGCATTTT.

V usage is TRBV3-1 (or the pseudogene TRBV3-2) and J usage is TRBJ2-7, with D perhaps TRBD1 or TRBD2 (5 bases each). The CDR3 contains 16 residues. Trimming removed 1 base from V and 3 bases from J, with 16 bases in between. The V gene's germline CDR1 is LGHDT and CDR2 YNNKEL (reference sequence). CDR3 protein: CASSQGQGLGVYEQYF. CDR3 sequence (DNA): TGTGCCAGCAGCCAAGGTCAGGGCCTGGGAGTCTACGAGCAGTACTTC.

V and J are TRBV28 and TRBJ1-2; tentatively, D is TRBD1 (6 bases). This CDR3 contains 16 residues. V was clipped by 3 bases and J by 5 bases, with 19 bases between them. Germline V gene lookup returns CDR1 MDHEN and CDR2 SYDVKM. The chain's CDR3 is CASSLTLIGGSYGYTF. The CDR3 coding sequence is TGTGCCAGCAGTTTGACGTTGATAGGGGGTAGTTATGGCTACACCTTC.

In DNA, the CDR3 is TGCGCCAGCAGCCGGTTGACAGGGATGAACACTGAAGCTTTCTTT. This gives the protein CASSRLTGMNTEAFF. V usage is TRBV5-1 and J usage is TRBJ1-1; 7 bases fit TRBD1. In germline, CDR1 is SGHRS, CDR2 YFSETQ. The CDR3 runs 15 residues. V was pared by 4 bases and J by 0 bases, with 6 bases of the junction left unmatched. Together with reference TRBV5-1 and TRBJ1-1, the CDR3 gives the full variable domain: KAGVTQTPRYLIKTRGQQVTLSCSPISGHRSVSWYQQTPGQGLQFLFEYFSETQRNKGNFPGRFSGRQFSNSRSEMNVSTLELGDSALYLCASSRLTGMNTEAFFGQGTRLTVV.

This rearrangement joins TRBV7-6 to TRBJ2-3, with 8 bases aligning to TRBD2. V trimming: 10 bases; J trimming: 1 base; junction bases outside the gene matches: 10. CDR1 is SGHVS and CDR2 is FNYEAQ in the germline V gene. The length of the CDR3 is 15 residues. The CDR3 spells CAISRGSGGTDTQYF. The CDR3 DNA reads TGTGCCATTTCCCGGGGTAGCGGGGGCACAGATACGCAGTATTTT.

This chain joins TRBV6-4 and TRBJ2-1; D ambiguous. Germline lookup yields CDR1 MRHNA and CDR2 SNTAGT. The V gene lost 0 bases and the J gene lost 4 bases, with 13 bases spanning the gap. The CDR3 is made up of 16 amino acids. DNA of the CDR3: TGTGCCAGCAGTGACTCGAAGGCACAGTCTTACAATGAGCAGTTCTTC. It specifies CASSDSKAQSYNEQFF.

The chain recombines TRBV29-1 with TRBJ1-2; 7 nucleotides match TRBD1. V was pared by 7 bases and J by 0 bases, with 11 bases of the junction left unmatched. Germline CDR1 SQVTM, CDR2 ANQGSEA. This CDR3 comprises 15 residues. In nucleotides, the CDR3 is TGCAGCGCCGCCTACAGGGGCCCAACTAACTATGGCTACACCTTC. Translating gives CSAAYRGPTNYGYTF. Based on the CDR3 plus reference TRBV29-1 and TRBJ1-2, the full variable domain is SAVISQKPSRDICQRGTSLTIQCQVDSQVTMMFWYRQQPGQSLTLIATANQGSEATYESGFVIDKFPISRPNLTFSTLTVSNMSPEDSSIYLCSAAYRGPTNYGYTFGSGTRLTVV.

The chain links TRBV13 to TRBJ1-6; D possibly corresponds to TRBD1 (6 bases). Germline CDR1 is PRHDT and CDR2 is FYEKMQ (reference sequence). The CDR3 runs 16 residues. V dropped 2 bases and J dropped 7 bases, with 15 bases sitting between them. The CDR3 coding sequence is TGTGCCAGCAGCTTAAGTTTCACAGGGTCGAATTCACCCCTCCACTTT. Residues: CASSLSFTGSNSPLHF.

The rearrangement joins TRBV11-2 to TRBJ2-7; D might be TRBD1 (6 bases). CDR1 and CDR2 from the germline V gene are SGHAT and FQNNGV. The CDR3 is 12 residues long. The V end lost 0 bases, the J end lost 6 bases, and 6 bases lay between the germline ends. As DNA, the CDR3 is TGTGCCAGCAGCTTAGACAGGGGCGAGCAGTACTTC. Encoded protein: CASSLDRGEQYF.

DNA for the CDR3: TGTGCCAGCAGCTTAACTCCCCCCCGGGCCCCGTTAACTGAAGCTTTCTTT. Encoded protein: CASSLTPPRAPLTEAFF. V and J are TRBV7-3 and TRBJ1-1; D uncertain. Trimming removed 0 bases at V and 5 bases at J, with 19 bases between. From germline, CDR1 is SGHTA and CDR2 FQGTGA. This CDR3 contains 17 residues. The whole variable domain, filled in from reference TRBV7-3 and TRBJ1-1, reads GAGVSQTPSNKVTEKGKYVELRCDPISGHTALYWYRQSLGQGPEFLIYFQGTGAADDSGLPNDRFFAVRPEGSVSTLKIQRTERGDSAVYLCASSLTPPRAPLTEAFFGQGTRLTVV.

This chain links TRBV2 with TRBJ2-2; 8 bases agree with TRBD2. The CDR3 consists of 19 residues. V trimming: 4 bases; J trimming: 4 bases; junction bases outside the gene matches: 17. CDR1 is SNHLY and CDR2 is FYNNEI in the germline V gene. The DNA for the CDR3 is TGTGCCAGCAGTGGCCCGGGGGGGGCGTATGGTCCGTCCACCGGGGAGCTGTTTTTT. Encoded protein: CASSGPGGAYGPSTGELFF.

This sequence joins TRBV28 and TRBJ2-1; D is unclear. CDR3 length: 15 amino acids. Trimming removed 7 bases from V and 0 bases from J, with 13 bases in between. CDR1 and CDR2 from the germline V gene are MDHEN and SYDVKM. This chain's CDR3 is CASIRFQSSYNEQFF. The CDR3 DNA follows: TGTGCCAGCATCCGGTTCCAGAGCTCCTACAATGAGCAGTTCTTC. The complete variable domain, with remaining parts taken from reference TRBV28 and TRBJ2-1, reads DVKVTQSSRYLVKRTGEKVFLECVQDMDHENMFWYRQDPGLGLRLIYFSYDVKMKEKGDIPEGYSVSREKKERFSLILESASTNQTSMYLCASIRFQSSYNEQFFGPGTRLTVL.

V and J are TRBV5-5 and TRBJ1-4; 12 bases fit TRBD1. Germline CDR1 and CDR2: SGHKS and YYEKEE (reference sequence). V lost 4 bases and J lost 11; bases outside the gene matches: 9. The CDR3 has 15 amino acids. The CDR3 sequence: CASSRGGTGGGKLFF. Here the CDR3 DNA reads TGTGCCAGCAGCCGGGGAGGGACAGGGGGCGGGAAACTGTTTTTT.

J is TRBJ1-2 and V is TRBV12-3 or TRBV12-4; 7 bases match TRBD1. The J segment lost 7 bases and the V segment lost 7 bases, leaving 9 bases of the junction unmatched. The CDR3 covers 13 residues. The CDR3 nucleotides read TGTGCCAGCACCCCGGGACAGCGGATTGGCTACACCTTC. Protein: CASTPGQRIGYTF.

The chain combines TRBV5-6 with TRBJ1-1; D is uncertain. Germline V CDR1 and CDR2: SGHDT, YYEEEE. CDR3 length equals 14 residues. Trimming stripped 6 bases from V and 3 bases from J, with 15 bases between. The CDR3 nucleotides read TGTGCCAGCATACTCCCAAACCCGGACACTGAAGCTTTCTTT. Translation gives CASILPNPDTEAFF.

The chain recombines TRBV29-1 with TRBJ1-4; 9 bases fit TRBD1. CDR3 length: 16 residues. The ends lost 6 bases at V and 6 bases at J; junction bases unmatched: 14. Germline V gene sequence: CDR1 SQVTM, CDR2 ANQGSEA. CDR3 region: CSVGQGKSVVDEKLFF. In DNA, the CDR3 is TGCAGCGTGGGACAGGGAAAGAGCGTCGTAGATGAAAAACTGTTTTTT.

The V call is TRBV19, the J call TRBJ1-6; 12 nucleotides match TRBD1. The CDR3 contains 16 residues. Germline V gene sequence: CDR1 LNHDA, CDR2 SQIVND (reference sequence). With 7 bases clipped from V and 7 bases from J, the junction kept 8 bases outside the gene matches. CDR3 sequence: CASKGQGAVRNSPLHF. CDR3 nucleotide sequence: TGTGCCAGTAAGGGACAGGGGGCGGTGAGGAATTCACCCCTCCACTTT.

The chain is built from TRBV27 and TRBJ2-7; possibly TRBD1 or TRBD2 for D (5 bases each). Per germline, CDR1 MNHEY and CDR2 SMNVEV (reference sequence). The CDR3 spans 14 residues. V was clipped by 6 bases and J by 0 bases, with 12 bases between them. The CDR3 DNA is TGTGCCAGCAGCATTAGAGGGGCCTCCTACGAGCAGTACTTC. Translating gives CASSIRGASYEQYF.

The gene calls are TRBV2 and TRBJ2-3; the D is unclear. The CDR3 sequence is 13 residues long. V gave up 7 bases and J gave up 10 bases, with 18 bases separating them. The germline gives CDR1 SNHLY, CDR2 FYNNEI. The CDR3, as DNA: TGTGCCAGCAACCCCCCCGAACTACCTCCGCAGTATTTT. This encodes CASNPPELPPQYF.

This clone was observed a single time. The V call is TRBV27, the J call TRBJ2-3; TRBD2 aligns across 7 bases. The germline CDR1 and CDR2 sequences are MNHEY and SMNVEV (reference sequence). This CDR3 region has 14 residues. Unmatched junction bases numbered 3, after V lost 1 base and J lost 5 bases. In nucleotides, the CDR3 is TGTGCCAGCAGTTTATGGGGCGGGAGAGATACGCAGTATTTT. Its protein product is CASSLWGGRDTQYF.

This chain uses TRBV7-2 with TRBJ1-4; 7 bases line up with TRBD1. The length of the CDR3 is 14 residues. From germline, CDR1 is SGHTA and CDR2 FQGNSA. V was pared by 4 bases and J by 6 bases, with 5 bases of the junction left unmatched. As DNA, the CDR3 is TGTGCCAGCAGCTCGAGGGGGCTTGATGAAAAACTGTTTTTT. This sequence encodes CASSSRGLDEKLFF. The whole variable domain, filled in from reference TRBV7-2 and TRBJ1-4, reads GAGVSQSPSNKVTEKGKDVELRCDPISGHTALYWYRQSLGQGLEFLIYFQGNSAPDKSGLPSDRFSAERTGGSVSTLTIQRTQQEDSAVYLCASSSRGLDEKLFFGSGTQLSVL.

With regard to this clone: This sample includes further DNA sequences coding for the same CDR3. The chain carries TRBV18 and TRBJ1-2; unclear D gene. V lost 3 bases to trimming and J lost 3 bases, with 8 bases between them. CDR1 is KGHSH and CDR2 is LQKENI in the germline V gene. This CDR3 has 13 amino acids. CDR3 nucleotide sequence: TGTGCCAGCTCACCTGGTGCTGACTATGGCTACACCTTC. Encoded protein: CASSPGADYGYTF.

V and J are TRBV5-1 and TRBJ2-1; D unclear. This CDR3 comprises 15 residues. Per the germline V gene, CDR1 is SGHRS and CDR2 is YFSETQ. V was shortened by 1 base and J by 0 bases, with 8 bases between the two germline ends. CDR3 DNA: TGCGCCAGCAGCTTGAACCCAAGCTCCTACAATGAGCAGTTCTTC. Translation: CASSLNPSSYNEQFF.

Turning to this clone: The junction and the germline gene differ at one end; a read error may be behind it. The rearrangement links TRBV7-8 to TRBJ2-7; D is perhaps TRBD1 (6 bases). The length of the CDR3 is 13 residues. From germline, CDR1 is SGHVS and CDR2 FQNEAQ. The CDR3 bases are TGTGCCAGCAGCTTAGCAACTTGGACAGATGGGGTCTTC. Encoded protein: CASSLATWTDGVF. Looking up the rest from reference TRBV7-8 and TRBJ2-7 gives the full variable domain: GAGVSQSPRYKVAKRGQDVALRCDPISGHVSLFWYQQALGQGPEFLTYFQNEAQLDKSGLPSDRFFAERPEGSVSTLKIQRTQQEDSAVYLCASSLATWTDGVFGPGTRLTVT.

Only one count was recorded for this clone. V and J are TRBV5-6 and TRBJ1-4; TRBD1 is a possible D gene (5 bases). This CDR3 is built from 15 residues. Trimming left V 1 base short and J 7 bases short, with 14 bases between. Germline V gene sequence: CDR1 SGHDT, CDR2 YYEEEE. CDR3 nucleotides: TGTGCCAGCAGCTTGTTATCAGGGACCGGTGAAAAACTGTTTTTT. It is translated as CASSLLSGTGEKLFF.